This record covers a single T cell receptor (beta chain). Its antigen is not known. This sample includes further DNA sequences coding for the same CDR3. This specimen belongs to a study of shared clonotypes between healthy human individuals. Study as a whole: Those who served as donors were a couple of women and three men between the ages of 18 and 49. Study-wide results and caveats: Among donors, sharing of clonotypes was expected to be affected by sequencing depth.

Germline V CDR1 and CDR2: SGDLS, YYNGEE. The CDR3 sequence is 14 residues long. V was clipped by 2 bases and J by 4 bases; unmatched bases: 6. Naive CD8 populations comprised CD45RO-negative cells positively selected for CCR7, excluding terminally differentiated effector memory CD45RA+ cells. Genomic DNA of every subset was divided equally among multiple immunoSEQ plates. Clones were read by immunoSEQ multiplex PCR, and TCRdb kept only the in-frame ones, dropping some. The data contain about 2.2 million clones, roughly 91% of them singletons. The origin of this receptor is a man aged 18 to 30 in good health. Some clones in this sample may be carry-over from other donors' samples. Material: naive CD8+ T cells from PBMCs. V and J are TRBV9 and TRBJ2-7, with 7 bases that match TRBD2. DNA for the CDR3: TGTGCCAGCAGCGTTGGGGAGGGTTCATACGAGCAGTACTTC. Amino acids: CASSVGEGSYEQYF.